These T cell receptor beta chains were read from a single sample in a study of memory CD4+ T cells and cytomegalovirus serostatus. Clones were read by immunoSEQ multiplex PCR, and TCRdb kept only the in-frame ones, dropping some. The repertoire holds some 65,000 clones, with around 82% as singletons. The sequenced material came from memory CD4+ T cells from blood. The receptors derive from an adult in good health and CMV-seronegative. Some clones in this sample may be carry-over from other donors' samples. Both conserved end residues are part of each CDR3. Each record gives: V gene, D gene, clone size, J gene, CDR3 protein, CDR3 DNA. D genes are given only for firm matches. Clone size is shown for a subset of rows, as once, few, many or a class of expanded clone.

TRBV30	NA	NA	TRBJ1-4	CAWSRGGAANEKLFF	TGTGCCTGGAGCCGGGGCGGGGCCGCAAATGAAAAACTGTTTTTT
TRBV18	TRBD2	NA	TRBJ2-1	CASSPRSRGGQYEQFF	TGTGCCAGCTCACCACGGAGCCGGGGGGGCCAGTACGAGCAGTTCTTC
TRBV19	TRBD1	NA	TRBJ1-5	CASSNRGTGGEYSNQPQHF	TGTGCCAGTAGTAATCGGGGGACAGGGGGCGAATATAGCAATCAGCCCCAGCATTTT
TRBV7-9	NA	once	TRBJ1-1	CASTKDSPGTEAFF	TGTGCCAGCACCAAAGATTCTCCAGGGACTGAAGCTTTCTTT
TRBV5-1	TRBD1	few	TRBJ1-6	CASGTGVSPLHF	TGCGCCAGTGGAACAGGGGTTTCACCCCTCCACTTT
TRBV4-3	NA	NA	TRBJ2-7	CASSQGLSYEQYF	TGCGCCAGCAGCCAGGGGCTCTCCTACGAGCAGTACTTC
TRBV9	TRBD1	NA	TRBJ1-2	CASSQGQGYGYTF	TGTGCCAGCAGCCAAGGACAGGGCTATGGCTACACCTTC
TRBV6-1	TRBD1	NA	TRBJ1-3	CASSVTGAINTIYF	TGTGCCAGCAGTGTGACAGGGGCTATCAACACCATATATTTT
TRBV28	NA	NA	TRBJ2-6	CASSLSGVSGANVLTF	TGTGCCAGCAGTTTATCGGGGGTTTCTGGGGCCAACGTCCTGACTTTC
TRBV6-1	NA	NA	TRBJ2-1	CASSEGRRQFF	TGTGCCAGCAGTGAAGGTCGAAGGCAGTTCTTC
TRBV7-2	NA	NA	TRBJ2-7	CASSFKQGGYEQYF	TGTGCCAGCAGCTTCAAACAGGGAGGCTACGAGCAGTACTTC
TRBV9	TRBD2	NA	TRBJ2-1	CASSARLAGGINYNEQFF	TGTGCCAGCAGCGCCCGACTAGCGGGGGGGATAAACTACAATGAGCAGTTCTTC
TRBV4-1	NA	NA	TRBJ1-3	CASSQVGSGNTIYF	TGCGCCAGCAGCCAAGTGGGCTCTGGAAACACCATATATTTT
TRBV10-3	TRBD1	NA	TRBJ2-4	CATTEGARAKNIQYF	TGTGCCACCACCGAGGGGGCGCGGGCCAAAAACATTCAGTACTTC
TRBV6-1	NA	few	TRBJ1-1	CASSRTGPNTEAFF	TGTGCCAGCAGTCGCACAGGGCCGAACACTGAAGCTTTCTTT
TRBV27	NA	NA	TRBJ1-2	CASSLQPNYGYTF	TGTGCCAGCAGTCTACAGCCTAACTATGGCTACACCTTC
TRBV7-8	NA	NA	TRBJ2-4	CASSYYLRRGNIQYF	TGTGCCAGCAGCTATTATTTGCGGAGGGGAAACATTCAGTACTTC
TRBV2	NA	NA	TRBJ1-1	CASRPHRDNTEAFF	TGTGCCAGCAGACCCCACCGGGACAACACTGAAGCTTTCTTT
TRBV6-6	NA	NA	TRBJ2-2	CASSYSGGDSTGELFF	TGTGCCAGCAGTTACTCCGGGGGAGATTCAACCGGGGAGCTGTTTTTT
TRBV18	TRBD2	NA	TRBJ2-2	CASSPNTLAGEGGELFF	TGTGCCAGCTCACCAAACACCCTAGCGGGAGAAGGCGGGGAGCTGTTTTTT
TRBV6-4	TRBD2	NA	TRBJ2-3	CASSVAGGPDTQYF	TGTGCCAGCAGTGTAGCGGGGGGGCCAGATACGCAGTATTTT
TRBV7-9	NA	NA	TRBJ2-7	CASSLVAGTEQYF	TGTGCCAGCAGCTTAGTTGCGGGGACCGAGCAGTACTTC
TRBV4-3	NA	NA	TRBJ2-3	CASSQDLPGLFSQSDTQYF	TGCGCCAGCAGCCAGGATCTTCCGGGACTTTTCTCCCAGTCAGATACGCAGTATTTT
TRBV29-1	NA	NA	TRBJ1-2	CSVIGQDYGYTF	TGCAGCGTTATCGGGCAGGACTATGGCTACACCTTC
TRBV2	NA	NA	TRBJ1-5	CASSTDSNQPQHF	TGTGCCAGCAGTACAGATAGCAATCAGCCCCAGCATTTT
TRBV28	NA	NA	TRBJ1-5	CASRGRSSNQPQHF	TGTGCCAGCAGGGGCAGGTCTAGCAATCAGCCCCAGCATTTT
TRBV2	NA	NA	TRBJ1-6	CASRPGLSGSYNSPLHF	TGTGCCAGCAGACCGGGCCTGTCGGGCTCCTATAATTCACCCCTCCACTTT